Detailed here is one T cell receptor beta chain. What it binds is not known. The sample comes from a study of OX40 agonist ivuxolimab in advanced cancers. Whole-study context: Ivuxolimab was delivered to patients intravenously every 2 weeks at doses spanning 0.01 to 10 mg/kg. Study results and caveats: Clonal expansion was seen in CD4+ and CD8+ blood T cells by week 6 at 0.1 to 3.0 mg/kg.

Generated by immunoSEQ multiplex PCR, the TCRdb table keeps only in-frame clones and is missing some. This sample has around 100,000 clones, with nearly 90% found just once. Autoimmune disease history or systemic immunosuppression was exclusionary. Germline assignment: CDR1 MGHRA and CDR2 YSYEKL. This CDR3 is 17 amino acids long. V was clipped by 0 bases and J by 3 bases; unmatched bases: 8. The source of this sequence is an adult with an advanced solid tumor such as melanoma, head and neck, liver or kidney cancer. This specimen consisted of CD4+ or CD8+ T cells sorted from blood, obtained in a trial of the OX40 agonist ivuxolimab. V is TRBV4-1 and J is TRBJ2-3, with 8 nucleotides matching TRBD2. The CDR3, as DNA: TGCGCCAGCAGCCAAGAGGCGGGGGGCGGGGGAACAGATACGCAGTATTTT. Encoded protein: CASSQEAGGGGTDTQYF.